A selection of T cell receptor beta chains follows, all from one sample in a study of CDR3 diversity in severe acne. One entry per CDR3 protein results from TCRdb running MiXCR on the PCR reads. Of 85,000 to 120,000 distinct CDR3 sequences listed, roughly half are singletons. Sample: blood. Source of these receptors: a male donor with acne. The CDR3 runs from the conserved cysteine through the conserved F or W. Fields, in order: clone size, V gene, D gene, J gene, CDR3 DNA, CDR3 protein. D genes are given only for firm matches. Only part of the rows carry a size: once, few, many, or a class if the clone is expanded.

>.|TRBV20-1|.|TRBJ2-7
TGCAGTGCTACAGGGGCAGGCTACGAGCAGTACTTC
CSATGAGYEQYF
>.|TRBV29-1|.|TRBJ2-5
TGCAGCGTTGAGGGCAGGACCTACGGGACCCAGTACTTC
CSVEGRTYGTQYF
>.|TRBV20-1|.|TRBJ2-5
TGCAGTGCTACCGGTTTCACCCAGTACTTC
CSATGFTQYF
>.|TRBV20-1|.|TRBJ2-1
TGCAGTGCTCAACACTCTCGGATAACTAGTTTCGATGAGCAGTTCTTC
CSAQHSRITSFDEQFF
>.|TRBV10-3|TRBD1|TRBJ1-1
TGTGCCATCAGTTACAGGGGCGATAACACTGAAGCTTTCTTT
CAISYRGDNTEAFF
>many|TRBV7-8|TRBD2|TRBJ2-7
TGTGCCAGCAGCTCAAAGACCCTAGCGGTCCCCCTTCCCGGGGAGCAGTACTTC
CASSSKTLAVPLPGEQYF
>few|TRBV29-1|TRBD1|TRBJ2-5
TGCAGCGCCGGGACAGGGGTTGGAGAGACCCAGTACTTC
CSAGTGVGETQYF
>.|TRBV27|TRBD1|TRBJ1-1
TGTGCCAGCAGTTTATCTAGGGGGCTATGGAACACTGAAGCTTTCTTT
CASSLSRGLWNTEAFF
>many|TRBV5-8|TRBD2|TRBJ2-4
TGTGCCAGCAGCCCTGCGGGGGGCCTGGGCATTCAGTACTTC
CASSPAGGLGIQYF
>many|TRBV9|TRBD2|TRBJ2-3
TGTGCCAGCAGTTGGACTAGCGGGGCTTCCACAGATACGCAGTATTTT
CASSWTSGASTDTQYF
>.|TRBV28|TRBD2|TRBJ2-3
TGTGCCAGCAGTGCTCAGCTGGGAGGGACAGATACGCAGTATTTT
CASSAQLGGTDTQYF
>.|TRBV20-1|.|TRBJ2-5
TGCAGTGCTAACGGGAGAGATTTAGAGACCCAGTACTTC
CSANGRDLETQYF
>.|TRBV7-3|.|TRBJ2-3
TGTGCCAGCAGCTTATCAATAGTTGGGACAGATACGCAGTATTTT
CASSLSIVGTDTQYF
>.|TRBV20-1|.|TRBJ2-4
TGCAGTGCTGGCCGGGGGGCCCCCTGGAACATTCAGTACTTC
CSAGRGAPWNIQYF
>few|TRBV4-1|TRBD1|TRBJ1-2
TGCGCCAGCAGCCAAGATGCAGGGGGCCGGACGTATGGCTACACCTTC
CASSQDAGGRTYGYTF
>many|TRBV25-1|TRBD2|TRBJ2-1
TGTGCCAGCAGCAGTCTAGCGGGAGGGTGGAATGAGCAGTTCTTC
CASSSLAGGWNEQFF
>many|TRBV20-1|TRBD1|TRBJ1-5
TGCAGTGCACTCCGGGACAGGGGAACTAATCAGCCCCAGCATTTT
CSALRDRGTNQPQHF
>.|TRBV5-1|.|TRBJ1-5
TGCGCCAGCAGCAAGGGGTCGGGACAGCCCCAGCATTTT
CASSKGSGQPQHF
>.|TRBV6-5|.|TRBJ2-2
TGTGCCAGCAGTTACTCTCCGGGGCGCGGTATCACCGGGGAGCCGTTTTTT
CASSYSPGRGITGEPFF
>.|TRBV10-3|TRBD1|TRBJ1-5
TGTGCCAGCAGAGAGGGACAGGGGACGAATCAGCCCCAGCATTTT
CASREGQGTNQPQHF
>once|TRBV13|.|TRBJ2-6
TGTGCCACCTCCACGGCGGGGCTGGGGGGGGCCAACGTCCTGACTTTC
CATSTAGLGGANVLTF
>.|TRBV11-2|.|TRBJ1-1
TGTGCCAGCAGCCAACAGTCGGGGAACACTGAAGCTTTCTTT
CASSQQSGNTEAFF
>.|TRBV7-3|TRBD1|TRBJ2-7
TGTGCCAGCAGTTGGGGACAGGGACCCTACGAGCAGTACTTC
CASSWGQGPYEQYF
>medium-sized|TRBV5-8|.|TRBJ2-1
TGTGCCAGCTCCTCGGGAGCGGGTGCCTACAATGAGCAGTTCTTC
CASSSGAGAYNEQFF
>.|TRBV24-1|.|TRBJ2-2
TGCGCCACTACTGGAGCGGGGAACACCGGGGAGCTGTTTTTT
CATTGAGNTGELFF
>.|TRBV10-3|.|TRBJ2-2
TGTGCCAGCAGTTTAGAATCACCCGGCTCAGTCGGGAGTGAAACCGGGGAGCTGTTTTTT
CASSLESPGSVGSETGELFF
>medium-sized|TRBV13|.|TRBJ2-7
TGTGCCAGCAGCTTAGAGGGCAGGCGCTACGAGCAGTACTTC
CASSLEGRRYEQYF
>many|TRBV7-3|.|TRBJ2-1
TGTGCCAGCAGCCCAAGGGACTCTTACAAGTACAATGAGCAGTTCTTC
CASSPRDSYKYNEQFF
>many|TRBV5-4|TRBD1|TRBJ2-2
TGTGCCAGCAGTCTGACAGGGATCGGGGAGCTGTTTTTT
CASSLTGIGELFF
>.|TRBV7-9|TRBD1|TRBJ2-2
TGTGCCAGCAGCTTGGGGCAGGGGGAGAACACCGGGGAGCTGTTTTTT
CASSLGQGENTGELFF
>medium-sized|TRBV11-2|TRBD2|TRBJ2-7
TGTGCCAGCACTAGCGGGAGAGTTGGCGAGCAGTACTTC
CASTSGRVGEQYF